The rows below give T cell receptor beta chains drawn from one sample of a study of OX40 agonist ivuxolimab in advanced cancers. Using immunoSEQ multiplex PCR, the repertoire was profiled, and TCRdb retains in-frame clones only, with some absent. The table has more than 55,000 clones, 70% to 90% seen once. Sequences were derived from CD4+ or CD8+ T cells sorted from blood, sampled in a trial of the OX40 agonist ivuxolimab. The receptor set was obtained from an adult with an advanced solid tumor such as melanoma, head and neck, liver or kidney cancer. The CDR3 runs from the conserved cysteine through the conserved F or W. Fields, in order: clone size, V gene, D gene, J gene, CDR3 protein, CDR3 DNA. The D gene is left open where the match is weak. Size is stated for part of the rows, as once, few or many counts, or as a class when the clone is expanded.

clone_size: once; v_call: TRBV30; d_call: TRBD1; j_call: TRBJ1-1; cdr3_aa: CAWIPGTGGAVTEAFF; cdr3_nt: TGTGCCTGGATTCCCGGGACAGGGGGCGCAGTGACTGAAGCTTTCTTT
clone_size: -; v_call: TRBV6-1; d_call: TRBD1; j_call: TRBJ1-5; cdr3_aa: CASSSGGGSNQPQHF; cdr3_nt: TGTGCCAGCAGCTCTGGAGGGGGCAGCAATCAGCCCCAGCATTTT
clone_size: -; v_call: TRBV7-8; d_call: TRBD2; j_call: TRBJ2-1; cdr3_aa: CASSLQTFGGRSYNEQFF; cdr3_nt: TGTGCCAGCAGCTTACAAACTTTCGGCGGGAGATCCTACAATGAGCAGTTCTTC
clone_size: -; v_call: TRBV6-5; d_call: -; j_call: TRBJ2-1; cdr3_aa: CASSSPGNSYYNEQFF; cdr3_nt: TGTGCCAGCAGTTCCCCCGGGAACTCCTACTACAATGAGCAGTTCTTC
clone_size: -; v_call: TRBV9; d_call: -; j_call: TRBJ2-3; cdr3_aa: CASSDRRGTDTQYF; cdr3_nt: TGTGCCAGCAGCGACCGGCGAGGCACAGATACGCAGTATTTT
clone_size: once; v_call: TRBV7-3; d_call: -; j_call: TRBJ2-3; cdr3_aa: CASRSTGEETDTQYF; cdr3_nt: TGTGCCAGCAGATCCACAGGGGAGGAGACAGATACGCAGTATTTT
clone_size: few; v_call: TRBV5-1; d_call: TRBD1; j_call: TRBJ2-7; cdr3_aa: CASSLRTGGGSEQYF; cdr3_nt: TGCGCCAGCAGCTTACGGACAGGGGGCGGCTCCGAGCAGTACTTC
clone_size: -; v_call: TRBV5-1; d_call: -; j_call: TRBJ2-3; cdr3_aa: CASSVPGLSTDTQYF; cdr3_nt: TGCGCCAGCAGCGTCCCGGGACTGAGCACAGATACGCAGTATTTT
clone_size: -; v_call: TRBV29-1; d_call: -; j_call: TRBJ2-7; cdr3_aa: CSVVLGSSYEQYF; cdr3_nt: TGCAGCGTTGTCCTCGGGTCCTCCTACGAGCAGTACTTC
clone_size: once; v_call: TRBV18; d_call: TRBD2; j_call: TRBJ2-5; cdr3_aa: CASSSIAGGMETQYF; cdr3_nt: TGTGCCAGCTCAAGTATAGCGGGAGGTATGGAGACCCAGTACTTC
clone_size: -; v_call: TRBV29-1; d_call: -; j_call: TRBJ2-1; cdr3_aa: CSVSGLSGEQFF; cdr3_nt: TGCAGCGTCTCGGGGCTCTCCGGTGAGCAGTTCTTC
clone_size: once; v_call: TRBV18; d_call: -; j_call: TRBJ2-5; cdr3_aa: CASSPPVGPQYF; cdr3_nt: TGTGCCAGCTCACCACCGGTTGGTCCCCAGTACTTC
clone_size: -; v_call: TRBV29-1; d_call: -; j_call: TRBJ2-1; cdr3_aa: CSASSVYNEQFF; cdr3_nt: TGCAGCGCGTCTAGCGTATACAATGAGCAGTTCTTC
clone_size: -; v_call: TRBV27; d_call: -; j_call: TRBJ2-2; cdr3_aa: CASSLQGIGTGELFF; cdr3_nt: TGTGCCAGCAGTTTACAGGGAATTGGCACCGGGGAGCTGTTTTTT
clone_size: -; v_call: TRBV6-4; d_call: -; j_call: TRBJ2-3; cdr3_aa: CASSEGPGSDTQYF; cdr3_nt: TGTGCCAGCAGTGAGGGGCCGGGATCAGATACGCAGTATTTT
clone_size: -; v_call: TRBV6-1; d_call: -; j_call: TRBJ2-3; cdr3_aa: CASSVLSSTDTQYF; cdr3_nt: TGTGCCAGCAGTGTACTATCCAGCACAGATACGCAGTATTTT
clone_size: -; v_call: TRBV7-2; d_call: -; j_call: TRBJ2-5; cdr3_aa: CASSLTLETQYF; cdr3_nt: TGTGCCAGCAGCTTAACCTTAGAGACCCAGTACTTC
clone_size: -; v_call: TRBV5-1; d_call: -; j_call: TRBJ1-5; cdr3_aa: CASSLDGGSNQPQHF; cdr3_nt: TGCGCCAGCAGCTTGGATGGGGGCAGCAATCAGCCCCAGCATTTT
clone_size: few; v_call: TRBV30; d_call: -; j_call: TRBJ1-1; cdr3_aa: CAWSVISGGAFF; cdr3_nt: TGTGCCTGGAGTGTAATTAGTGGGGGAGCTTTCTTT
clone_size: -; v_call: TRBV6-6; d_call: TRBD2; j_call: TRBJ2-3; cdr3_aa: CASSYSMAGVPDTQYF; cdr3_nt: TGTGCCAGCAGTTACTCGATGGCGGGAGTCCCAGATACGCAGTATTTT
clone_size: -; v_call: TRBV7-8; d_call: -; j_call: TRBJ2-5; cdr3_aa: CASSLGRTQETQYF; cdr3_nt: TGTGCCAGCAGCTTAGGGCGTACGCAAGAGACCCAGTACTTC
clone_size: -; v_call: TRBV7-8; d_call: -; j_call: TRBJ1-1; cdr3_aa: CASSRFVGGEAFF; cdr3_nt: TGTGCCAGCAGCCGCTTTGTAGGGGGGGAAGCTTTCTTT